What follows are 11 T cell receptor beta chains derived from one specimen sequenced in a study of blood T cell repertoires in COVID-19. Libraries were prepared by immunoSEQ multiplex PCR; TCRdb keeps only in-frame clonotypes and omits some of them. Altogether some 390,000 clones are present, around 84% being singletons, with the ten largest covering 3%. Material: peripheral blood. The receptor set was obtained from a human donor in a cohort sampled during active COVID-19.

The chain links TRBV7-2 to TRBJ1-2, with D perhaps TRBD1 (5 bases). The CDR3 has 15 amino acids. Germline V gives CDR1 SGHTA, CDR2 FQGNSA. Trimming took 1 base from V and 7 from J, leaving 16 bases between them. CDR3 region: CASSLGGRVLTGYTF. The CDR3 nucleotides read TGTGCCAGCAGCTTAGGTGGCAGGGTGCTTACTGGCTACACCTTC.

The J gene is TRBJ2-3, the V gene TRBV19; maybe TRBD2 (6 bases). Deletions cut 5 bases from V and 6 bases from J, with 12 bases between. CDR3 length: 13 residues. Germline lookup yields CDR1 LNHDA and CDR2 SQIVND (reference sequence). As DNA, the CDR3 is TGTGCCAGTAGTTTTGGCGGGGTGGATACGCAGTATTTT. Amino acid sequence: CASSFGGVDTQYF. Full variable domain (outside the CDR3, taken from reference TRBV19 and TRBJ2-3): DGGITQSPKYLFRKEGQNVTLSCEQNLNHDAMYWYRQDPGQGLRLIYYSQIVNDFQKGDIAEGYSVSREKKESFPLTVTSAQKNPTAFYLCASSFGGVDTQYFGPGTRLTVL.

V usage is TRBV6-5 and J usage is TRBJ2-2; 8 nucleotides agree with TRBD2. Germline V gene sequence: CDR1 MNHEY, CDR2 SVGAGI. Trimming at V came to 5 bases and at J to 2 bases, leaving 4 bases not matched to a gene. The CDR3 is 15 amino acids. CDR3 protein: CASSPWTSNTGELFF. As DNA, the CDR3 is TGTGCCAGCAGTCCCTGGACTAGCAACACCGGGGAGCTGTTTTTT.

The J gene is TRBJ2-2, the V gene TRBV5-1; 7 bases fit TRBD1. Germline V lookup: CDR1 SGHRS, CDR2 YFSETQ. V trimming: 5 bases; J trimming: 6 bases; junction bases outside the gene matches: 7. CDR3 size: 14 residues. CDR3 bases: TGCGCCAGCAGTGCTGCCGGGACAGCCGGGGAGCTGTTTTTT. Translated: CASSAAGTAGELFF.

The J gene is TRBJ1-1, the V gene TRBV5-4; D gene uncertain. CDR3 length: 13 residues. Germline V gene data show CDR1 as SGHNT and CDR2 as YYREEE (reference sequence). V was clipped by 5 bases and J by 3 bases, with 11 bases between them. The CDR3 region has the DNA TGTGCCAGCAGTCGGGAGGGTGACACTGAAGCTTTCTTT. Encoded protein: CASSREGDTEAFF.

This chain uses TRBV28 with TRBJ1-5, with a weak D call TRBD1 (5 bases). The CDR3 sequence is 20 residues long. Germline lookup yields CDR1 MDHEN and CDR2 SYDVKM. Trimming removed 5 bases at V and 5 bases at J, with 31 bases between. The CDR3, as DNA: TGTGCCAGCAGTCCATACCCCGAAACGCCGGGACTGAGAGGGGATCAGCCCCAGCATTTT. It encodes CASSPYPETPGLRGDQPQHF.

The genes are TRBV18 and TRBJ1-4, with 11 bases identical to TRBD1. Trimming at V came to 2 bases and at J to 2 bases, leaving 4 bases not matched to a gene. This CDR3 is 17 amino acids long. Per the germline V gene, CDR1 is KGHSH and CDR2 is LQKENI. The CDR3 is CASSPEDRGPTNEKLFF. In DNA, the CDR3 is TGTGCCAGCTCACCAGAGGACAGGGGGCCTACTAATGAAAAACTGTTTTTT.

V and J are TRBV18 and TRBJ2-2; D gene uncertain. CDR1 is KGHSH and CDR2 is LQKENI in the germline V gene. V dropped 4 bases and J dropped 0 bases, with 6 bases sitting between them. There are 14 residues in the CDR3. CDR3 amino acids: CASSLVANTGELFF. The CDR3, as DNA: TGTGCCAGCTCACTAGTCGCGAACACCGGGGAGCTGTTTTTT.

V is TRBV3-1 (or the pseudogene TRBV3-2) and J is TRBJ2-1; TRBD2 agrees at 9 bases. This CDR3 comprises 16 residues. CDR1 is LGHDT, CDR2 YNNKEL, per germline (reference sequence). The V gene end was trimmed by 6 bases and the J gene end by 1 base; junction bases not matched to a gene: 7. The CDR3 DNA follows: TGTGCCAGCAGAATTAGCGGGAGCGGTTCCTACAATGAGCAGTTCTTC. Translated: CASRISGSGSYNEQFF.

This chain connects TRBV27 to TRBJ2-3, with 8 nucleotides matching TRBD2. CDR1 and CDR2 from the germline V gene are MNHEY and SMNVEV (reference sequence). J lost 1 base, V lost 5 bases, and 2 bases had no gene match. This CDR3 comprises 14 residues. The CDR3 nucleotides are TGTGCCAGCAGTCAGACTAGCGGCACAGATACGCAGTATTTT. Translating gives CASSQTSGTDTQYF.

The chain couples TRBV28 to TRBJ1-5, with a weak D call TRBD1 (5 bases). V was pared by 3 bases and J by 2 bases, with 14 bases between. This CDR3 has 16 residues. CDR1 is MDHEN, CDR2 SYDVKM, per germline. CDR3: CASSFGGKRGNQPQHF. The CDR3 DNA reads as TGTGCCAGCAGTTTCGGGGGGAAAAGGGGCAATCAGCCCCAGCATTTT.